This record covers a single TCR beta chain. Germline V gene lookup returns CDR1 SGHVS and CDR2 FQNEAQ. Trimming cost V 6 bases and J 2 bases; bases outside gene matches: 8. The CDR3 totals 16 residues. Original handling: Reference gene primer amplification gave nucleated cell count estimates. Profiling relied on immunoSEQ multiplex PCR, and the TCRdb table lists in-frame clones only, not all of them. V and J calls and clone size follow that table, whereas D and trimming were derived from the DNA. Among over 85,000 clones, around 89% were seen once, and the ten largest hold 3.3%. These data come from a study of blood T cell repertoires in COVID-19. Looking at the study overall: Italy, Spain and the United States were the sources of the convalescent and acute COVID-19 samples. T cells, B-cell-depleted T cells, or PBMCs supplied cDNA or gDNA.

The receptor comes from a woman between 45 and 60 years old with acute or convalescent COVID-19. The material sequenced was peripheral blood. The chain has TRBV7-8 and TRBJ2-7; 12 nucleotides agree with TRBD1. This chain's CDR3 is CASSSTGTGGPYEQYF. In DNA, the CDR3 is TGTGCCAGCAGTTCCACCGGGACAGGGGGCCCCTACGAGCAGTACTTC.